The T cell receptor (beta chain) under discussion was sequenced for a study of cytomegalovirus exposure and HLA in healthy donors. Primers: 60 Vbeta forward and 13 Jbeta reverse. Generated by immunoSEQ multiplex PCR, the TCRdb table keeps only in-frame clones and is missing some. The repertoire includes roughly 100,000 clones, approximately 80% of them detected once, and around 5% sits in the top ten. The V end was cut by 4 bases, the J end by 1 base, with 13 bases between. Germline loops: CDR1 SGHRS, CDR2 YFSETQ. The CDR3 length is 15 residues. This clonotype was sampled from a woman under 30 in good health and CMV-seropositive. Sequenced material: PBMCs. V gene TRBV5-1 combines with J gene TRBJ2-3, with D perhaps TRBD1 (6 bases). In DNA form, the CDR3 reads TGCGCCAGCAGCGGAACCGGGACACGCACAGATACGCAGTATTTT. It specifies CASSGTGTRTDTQYF.